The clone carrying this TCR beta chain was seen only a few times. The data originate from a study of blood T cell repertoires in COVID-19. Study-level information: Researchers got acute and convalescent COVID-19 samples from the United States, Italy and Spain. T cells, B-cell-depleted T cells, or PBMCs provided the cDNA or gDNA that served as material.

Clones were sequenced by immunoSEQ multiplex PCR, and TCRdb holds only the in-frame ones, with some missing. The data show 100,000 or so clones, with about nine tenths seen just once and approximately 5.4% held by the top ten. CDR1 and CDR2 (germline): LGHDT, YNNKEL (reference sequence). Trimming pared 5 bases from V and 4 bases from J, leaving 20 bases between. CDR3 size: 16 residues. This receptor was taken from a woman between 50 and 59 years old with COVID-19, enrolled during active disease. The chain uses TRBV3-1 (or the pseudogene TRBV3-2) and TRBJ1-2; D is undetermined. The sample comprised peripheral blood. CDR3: CASSSSDRGFGYGYTF. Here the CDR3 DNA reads TGTGCCAGCAGCAGCTCAGATCGGGGTTTTGGCTATGGCTACACCTTC.